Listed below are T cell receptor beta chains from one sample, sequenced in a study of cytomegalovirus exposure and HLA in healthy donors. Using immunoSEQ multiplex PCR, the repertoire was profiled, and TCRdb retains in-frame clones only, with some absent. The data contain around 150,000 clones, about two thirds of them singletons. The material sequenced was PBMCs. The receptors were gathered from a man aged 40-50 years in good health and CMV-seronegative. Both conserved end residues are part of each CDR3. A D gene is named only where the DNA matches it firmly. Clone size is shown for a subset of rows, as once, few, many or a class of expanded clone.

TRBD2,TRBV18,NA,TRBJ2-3,CASSPRGTSGRDTQYF,TGTGCCAGCTCACCTAGGGGGACTAGCGGGAGAGATACGCAGTATTTT
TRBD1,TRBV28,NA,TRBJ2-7,CASSLTRQGATYEQYF,TGTGCCAGCAGTTTAACACGACAGGGGGCGACCTACGAGCAGTACTTC
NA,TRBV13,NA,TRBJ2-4,CASSPRAEIRGFQYF,TGTGCCAGCAGCCCGAGGGCGGAGATCAGGGGATTTCAGTACTTC
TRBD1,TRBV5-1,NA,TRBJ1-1,CASSARTGGNTEAFF,TGCGCCAGCAGCGCCCGGACAGGGGGGAACACTGAAGCTTTCTTT
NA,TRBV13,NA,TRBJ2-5,CASSPGGYQETQYF,TGTGCCAGCAGCCCCGGAGGGTACCAAGAGACCCAGTACTTC
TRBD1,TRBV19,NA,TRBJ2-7,CATTGGSYEQYF,TGTGCCACCACAGGGGGCTCCTACGAGCAGTACTTC
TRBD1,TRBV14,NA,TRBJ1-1,CASSRNWGQMAFF,TGTGCCAGCAGCCGTAATTGGGGACAGATGGCTTTCTTT
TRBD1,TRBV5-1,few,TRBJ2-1,CASSWTGGNYNEQFF,TGCGCCAGCAGCTGGACAGGGGGCAATTACAATGAGCAGTTCTTC
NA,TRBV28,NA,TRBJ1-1,CASSSGSDTEAFF,TGTGCCAGCAGTTCCGGGAGCGACACTGAAGCTTTCTTT
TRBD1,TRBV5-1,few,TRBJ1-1,CASSLAIGQGLTEAFF,TGCGCCAGCAGCTTGGCTATCGGACAGGGCTTGACTGAAGCTTTCTTT
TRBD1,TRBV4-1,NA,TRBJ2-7,CASSREIQGQGDEQYF,TGCGCCAGCAGCCGAGAGATCCAGGGACAGGGGGACGAGCAGTACTTC
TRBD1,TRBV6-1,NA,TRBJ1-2,CASSEPYKGAGGNYGYTF,TGTGCCAGCAGTGAACCGTATAAGGGGGCAGGGGGAAACTATGGCTACACCTTC
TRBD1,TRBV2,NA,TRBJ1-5,CASSDLQGRGSNQPQHF,TGTGCCAGCAGTGATCTACAGGGGAGAGGTAGCAATCAGCCCCAGCATTTT
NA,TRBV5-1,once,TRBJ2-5,CASSLGTRQGETQYF,TGCGCCAGCAGCCTGGGGACTCGACAGGGAGAGACCCAGTACTTC
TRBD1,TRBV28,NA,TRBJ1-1,CASSLGQKNTEAFF,TGTGCCAGCAGCCTGGGACAGAAGAACACTGAAGCTTTCTTT
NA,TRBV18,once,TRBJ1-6,CASSPQHGTTFNSPLHF,TGTGCCAGCTCACCCCAGCACGGGACAACCTTTAATTCACCCCTCCACTTT
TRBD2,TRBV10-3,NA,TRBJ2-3,CASVEPGLALDTQYF,TGTGCCAGCGTAGAACCGGGACTAGCATTAGATACGCAGTATTTT
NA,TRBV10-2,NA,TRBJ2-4,CASSDVQRDIQYF,TGCGCCAGCAGTGATGTACAGAGGGACATTCAGTACTTC
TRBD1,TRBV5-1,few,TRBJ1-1,CASSQGQANTEAFF,TGCGCCAGCAGCCAGGGACAGGCGAACACTGAAGCTTTCTTT
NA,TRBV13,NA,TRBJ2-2,CASSERQHTYTGELFF,TGTGCCAGCAGCGAAAGACAGCATACTTACACCGGGGAGCTGTTTTTT
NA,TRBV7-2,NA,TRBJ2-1,CASSLEAAYSVYNEQFF,TGTGCCAGCAGCTTAGAAGCGGCCTATTCAGTCTACAATGAGCAGTTCTTC
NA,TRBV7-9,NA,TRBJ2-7,CASSTETGLQQYF,TGTGCCAGCAGCACCGAGACGGGATTGCAGCAGTACTTC
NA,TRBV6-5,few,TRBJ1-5,CASRRYPTGQPQHF,TGTGCCAGCAGGCGTTACCCCACAGGACAGCCCCAGCATTTT
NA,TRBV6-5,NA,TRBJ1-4,CASSYSFYAEKLFF,TGTGCCAGCAGTTACTCCTTCTACGCAGAAAAACTGTTTTTT
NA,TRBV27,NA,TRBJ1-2,CASSSSRRGYNYGYTF,TGTGCCAGCAGTTCGTCCCGAAGGGGTTACAACTATGGCTACACCTTC
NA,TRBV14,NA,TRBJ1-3,CASSQGYWRTSGNTIYF,TGTGCCAGCAGCCAAGGCTACTGGAGAACCTCTGGAAACACCATATATTTT
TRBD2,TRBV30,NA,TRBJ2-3,CAWSVRRTSGTSDTQYF,TGTGCCTGGAGTGTACGTAGGACTAGCGGGACGTCTGATACGCAGTATTTT
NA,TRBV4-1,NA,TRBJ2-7,CASSFVRAPGSPYEQYF,TGCGCCAGCAGTTTCGTCAGAGCCCCGGGGTCGCCCTACGAGCAGTACTTC
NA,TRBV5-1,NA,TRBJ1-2,CASTRSGANYGYTF,TGCGCCAGCACCCGTTCGGGGGCTAACTATGGCTACACCTTC
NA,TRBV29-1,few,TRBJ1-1,CSTGNTEAFF,TGCAGCACCGGGAACACTGAAGCTTTCTTT
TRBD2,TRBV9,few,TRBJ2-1,CASSLRPGLAGLEQFF,TGTGCCAGCAGCCTTCGACCGGGACTAGCGGGACTTGAGCAGTTCTTC
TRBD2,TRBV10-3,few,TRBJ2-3,CAITGSGRGADTQYF,TGTGCCATCACTGGGAGCGGGAGGGGCGCAGATACGCAGTATTTT
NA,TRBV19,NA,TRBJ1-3,CASSRETTPNTIYF,TGTGCCAGTAGTAGAGAGACTACGCCGAACACCATATATTTT
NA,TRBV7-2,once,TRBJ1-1,CASSLDRGSIEAFF,TGTGCCAGCAGCTTAGACCGGGGATCTATTGAAGCTTTCTTT
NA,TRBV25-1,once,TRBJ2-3,CASSEPGRTDTQYF,TGTGCCAGCAGTGAGCCAGGGCGCACAGATACGCAGTATTTT
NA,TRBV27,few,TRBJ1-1,CASSVQANTEAFF,TGTGCCAGCAGTGTTCAGGCGAACACTGAAGCTTTCTTT
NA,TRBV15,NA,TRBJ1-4,CATSAGATNEKLFF,TGTGCCACCAGCGCAGGGGCAACTAATGAAAAACTGTTTTTT
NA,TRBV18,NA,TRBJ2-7,CASSPRGHEQYF,TGTGCCAGCTCACCCCGAGGCCACGAGCAGTACTTC
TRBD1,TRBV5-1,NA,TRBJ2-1,CASSLTMGTGLKEQFF,TGCGCCAGCAGCTTGACTATGGGGACAGGGCTAAAGGAGCAGTTCTTC
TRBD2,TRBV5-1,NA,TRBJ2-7,CASSLVLAGGQANEQYF,TGCGCCAGCAGCTTGGTTCTAGCGGGGGGGCAGGCGAACGAGCAGTACTTC
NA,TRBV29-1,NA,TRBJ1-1,CSVQGFWSANTEAFF,TGCAGCGTCCAGGGATTTTGGAGTGCTAACACTGAAGCTTTCTTT
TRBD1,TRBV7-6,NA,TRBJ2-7,CASSSAGGSYEQYF,TGTGCCAGCAGTTCGGCAGGGGGCTCCTACGAGCAGTACTTC
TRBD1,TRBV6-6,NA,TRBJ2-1,CASSYRQGESYNEQFF,TGTGCTAGCAGTTACAGGCAGGGGGAGTCCTACAATGAGCAGTTCTTC
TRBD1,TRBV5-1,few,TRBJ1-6,CASSLGQLDNSPLHF,TGCGCCAGCAGCCTGGGACAGCTAGATAATTCACCCCTCCACTTT
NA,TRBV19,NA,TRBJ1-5,CASSLDRSNQPQHF,TGTGCCAGTAGTCTAGACCGTAGCAATCAGCCCCAGCATTTT
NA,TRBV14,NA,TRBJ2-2,CASSQAPLPGAGELFF,TGTGCCAGCAGCCAAGCCCCCTTGCCGGGAGCTGGGGAGCTGTTTTTT
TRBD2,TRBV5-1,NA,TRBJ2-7,CASTLGRGRGGPSYEQYF,TGCGCCAGCACCCTGGGCCGGGGGCGGGGGGGGCCATCCTACGAGCAGTACTTC